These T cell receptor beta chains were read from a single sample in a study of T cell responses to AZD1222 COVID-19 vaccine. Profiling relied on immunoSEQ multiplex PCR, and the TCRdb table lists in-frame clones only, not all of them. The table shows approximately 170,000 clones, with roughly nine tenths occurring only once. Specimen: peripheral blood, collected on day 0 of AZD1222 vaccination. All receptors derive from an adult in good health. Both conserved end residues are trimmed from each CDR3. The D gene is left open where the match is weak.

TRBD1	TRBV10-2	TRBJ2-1	ASRSDRGNEQF
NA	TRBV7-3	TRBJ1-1	ASSLRTGRTMNTEAF
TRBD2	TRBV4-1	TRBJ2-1	ASSAQRGGYNEQF
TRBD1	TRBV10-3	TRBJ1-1	AIRDTGEFTEAF
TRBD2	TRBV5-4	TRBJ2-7	ASSPGGANEQY
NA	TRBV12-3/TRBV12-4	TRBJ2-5	ASSFLGETQY
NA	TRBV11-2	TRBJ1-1	ASSLNTEAF
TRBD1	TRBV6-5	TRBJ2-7	ASNPDRGGSYEQY
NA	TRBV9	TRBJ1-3	ASSPRWGSGNTIY
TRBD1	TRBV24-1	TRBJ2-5	ATSDPAKTGGQETQY
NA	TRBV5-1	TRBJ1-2	ASSSGVDGYT
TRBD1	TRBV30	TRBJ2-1	AWSAGTGGYEQF
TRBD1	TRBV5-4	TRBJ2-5	ASSKRATGGGETQY
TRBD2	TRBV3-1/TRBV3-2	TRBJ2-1	ASSQLHLRGGLNEQF
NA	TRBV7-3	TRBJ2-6	ASSLNNGANVLT
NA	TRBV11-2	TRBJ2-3	ASSLGSHSTDTQY
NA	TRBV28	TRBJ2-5	ASSTDPAEPETQY
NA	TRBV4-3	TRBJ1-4	ASSQDSGTPWTTNEKLF
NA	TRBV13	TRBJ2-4	ASSLVGMGAKNIQY
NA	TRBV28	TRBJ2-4	ASSLGAIIIKQKNIQY
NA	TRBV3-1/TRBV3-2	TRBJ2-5	ASSQVQMGRETQY
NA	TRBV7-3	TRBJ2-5	ASSNRRGGQETQY
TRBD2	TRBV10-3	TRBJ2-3	AISERGRPDTQY
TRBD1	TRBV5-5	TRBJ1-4	ASSTWGDSGEKLF
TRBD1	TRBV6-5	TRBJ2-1	ASSQGAGNNEQF
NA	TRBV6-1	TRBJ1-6	ASSEWQGNSPLH
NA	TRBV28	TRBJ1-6	ASRDTTRSPLH